This record looks at one T cell receptor (beta chain) sequence and its context. V lost 2 bases and J lost 0, with 10 bases in between. Per germline, CDR1 SGHAT and CDR2 FQNNGV. This CDR3 region has 16 residues. The data belong to a study of blood T cell repertoires in COVID-19. Original processing notes: From reference gene primer amplification, estimates of nucleated cell counts were derived. Produced via immunoSEQ multiplex PCR; TCRdb's table is partial and in-frame only. That table is the source of V, J and clone size, and D and trimming were worked out from the DNA. This table has 100,000 to 140,000 clones, approximately 88% appearing once.

The sequence was obtained from a human donor in a cohort sampled during active COVID-19. This chain joins TRBV11-2 and TRBJ2-2, with D possibly matching TRBD2 (6 bases). Sequenced input: peripheral blood. CDR3 nucleotide sequence: TGTGCCAGCAGCTTACTCGCGGGATCGAACACCGGGGAGCTGTTTTTT. Protein: CASSLLAGSNTGELFF.